These T cell receptor beta chains were read from a single sample in a study of low-dose radiotherapy and immunotherapy resistance in tumors. TCRdb reprocessed the reads via MiXCR and lists one record per CDR3 protein. The data hold 70,000 to 95,000 distinct CDR3 sequences, with roughly 19% observed a single time. The sample here was PBMCs, taken before treatment. The receptors were gathered from a male donor with prostate cancer. The CDR3 runs from the conserved cysteine through the conserved F or W. The order of the fields is clone size, V gene, J gene, D gene, CDR3 DNA, CDR3 protein. The D gene is left open where the match is weak. Rows may omit the clone size; those that give it use once, few, many or a size class.

many	TRBV3-1	TRBJ2-2	TRBD1	TGTGCCAGCAGCCAAGAGGGGACAGGGGACACCGGGGAGCTGTTTTTT	CASSQEGTGDTGELFF
many	TRBV28	TRBJ2-7	TRBD2	TGTGCCAGCAGCTCCCCGGCGGGGGGGACCTACGAGCAGTACTTC	CASSSPAGGTYEQYF
many	TRBV12-3/TRBV12-4	TRBJ2-5	-	TGTGCCAGCAGTTTCCGACAGTCCGGCGAGACCCAGTACTTC	CASSFRQSGETQYF
many	TRBV11-1	TRBJ2-1	TRBD1	TGTGCCAGCAGCATCCGGACAGGGAGAATTATCGATGAGCAGTTCTTC	CASSIRTGRIIDEQFF
many	TRBV5-6	TRBJ1-1	-	TGTGCCAGCAGCTTGGGCGGGGCAGGGAACACTGAAGCTTTCTTT	CASSLGGAGNTEAFF
-	TRBV7-9	TRBJ2-7	-	TGTGCCAGCAGCTCCGCTCTGGGGACGGGTGGAGGTTACGAGCAGTACTTC	CASSSALGTGGGYEQYF
many	TRBV7-6	TRBJ2-2	-	TGTGCCAGCAGCTCCCCGGGACACCTGACCACCGGGGAGCTGTTTTTT	CASSSPGHLTTGELFF
-	TRBV5-4	TRBJ1-2	TRBD1	TGTGCCAGCAGCAGGAAGACAGGGGAAGTGAACTATGGCTACACCTTC	CASSRKTGEVNYGYTF
-	TRBV9	TRBJ2-2	-	TGTGCCAGCAGCGCCCCCAGGGGGGGGCCTAACACCGGGGAGCTGTTTTTT	CASSAPRGGPNTGELFF
many	TRBV9	TRBJ1-1	-	TGTGCCAGCAGCGTAGACGGACAAGCCACTGAAGCTTTCTTT	CASSVDGQATEAFF
-	TRBV5-6	TRBJ2-1	-	TGTGCCAGCAGCTTTGGGCAGAATGAGCAGTTCTTC	CASSFGQNEQFF
many	TRBV5-1	TRBJ2-2	TRBD1	TGCGCCAGCAGCTTGTTTAGCCTACAGGGGACAACCGGGGAGCTGTTTTTT	CASSLFSLQGTTGELFF
few	TRBV6-1	TRBJ2-5	-	TGTGCCAGCAGTGAAGAGGTCCGGCCGATCAAGTACTTC	CASSEEVRPIKYF
many	TRBV7-2	TRBJ1-5	-	TGTGCCAGCAAAAGGGGGGGGAGCCGGGATCAGCCCCAGCATTTT	CASKRGGSRDQPQHF
many	TRBV11-2	TRBJ2-1	TRBD1	TGTGCCAGCAGCTTAGATGCCGACAGGGATTTCGATGAGCAGTTCTTC	CASSLDADRDFDEQFF
many	TRBV6-5	TRBJ2-7	TRBD1	TGTGCCAGCAGTGCTGGGACAGGCCGTCTGATGTACGAGCAGTACTTC	CASSAGTGRLMYEQYF
many	TRBV10-3	TRBJ2-3	-	TGTGCCATCAGTCGGGGGGCTAGCACAGATACGCAGTATTTT	CAISRGASTDTQYF
-	TRBV28	TRBJ2-7	TRBD2	TGTGCCAGCAGGGTAGCGGGGAGCTCCTACGAGCAGTACTTC	CASRVAGSSYEQYF
few	TRBV4-3	TRBJ1-4	-	TGCGCCAGCAGCCAACGCAACCTAACAGGAGACGAGATTGAAAAACTGTTTTTT	CASSQRNLTGDEIEKLFF
many	TRBV7-3	TRBJ2-7	-	TGTGCCAGCAGCTTAAATCCCTTTTCCGAGCAGTACTTC	CASSLNPFSEQYF
many	TRBV12-3/TRBV12-4	TRBJ2-7	TRBD1	TGTGCCAGCAGTAGAGACAGGGGCCACGAGCAGTACTTC	CASSRDRGHEQYF
many	TRBV20-1	TRBJ2-5	-	TGCAGTGGAGGCGTTCAAGAGACCCAGTACTTC	CSGGVQETQYF
many	TRBV7-9	TRBJ2-3	-	TGTGCCAGCAGCTTAGGGGGACCCGGGACAGATACGCAGTATTTT	CASSLGGPGTDTQYF
many	TRBV7-6	TRBJ1-1	-	TGTGCCAGCAGCCGGTCTGGGGAAATGAAGACTGAAGCTTTCTTT	CASSRSGEMKTEAFF
many	TRBV10-2	TRBJ2-7	TRBD1	TGCGCCAGCAGTGGACAGGGGGCTCGCAAATTCCTCCACGAGCAGTACTTC	CASSGQGARKFLHEQYF
many	TRBV6-6	TRBJ1-1	TRBD1	TGTGCCAGCAGTTCAAGGGACAGGGCGAACACTGAAGCTTTCTTT	CASSSRDRANTEAFF
many	TRBV29-1	TRBJ1-1	-	TGCAGCCCGACTATACTGAACACTGAAGCTTTCTTT	CSPTILNTEAFF
many	TRBV24-1	TRBJ2-3	-	TGTGCCACCAGTGACCCCCGGGGCAACTCGGATACGCAGTATTTT	CATSDPRGNSDTQYF
many	TRBV11-2	TRBJ1-1	-	TGTGCCAGCAGCCTAAGCTCCGTGAACACTGAAGCTTTCTTT	CASSLSSVNTEAFF
many	TRBV5-4	TRBJ2-1	TRBD2	TGTGCCAGCAGCTTGGGACTAGCGGGGGCCCAGTTCTACAATGAGCAGTTCTTC	CASSLGLAGAQFYNEQFF
many	TRBV10-3	TRBJ1-5	-	TGTGCCATCAGCCCGGACGGCAATCAGCCCCAGCATTTT	CAISPDGNQPQHF
many	TRBV2	TRBJ2-5	-	TGTGCCAGCACCGCCGGGACCCGGGCGGCCCAGTACTTC	CASTAGTRAAQYF
many	TRBV18	TRBJ1-1	-	TGTGCCAGCTCACCAGGGGGGAGCACTGAAGCTTTCTTT	CASSPGGSTEAFF
many	TRBV7-9	TRBJ2-2	TRBD1	TGTGCCAGCAGCACCCCAGGGGGTACCGGGGAGCTGTTTTTT	CASSTPGGTGELFF
-	TRBV11-2	TRBJ2-5	-	TGTGCCAGCAGCCTCAGGGGGGGACAAGAGACCCAGTACTTC	CASSLRGGQETQYF
many	TRBV5-1	TRBJ2-3	TRBD2	TGCGCCAGCAGCTCAAGACTAGCGGGGGGCACAGATACGCAGTATTTT	CASSSRLAGGTDTQYF
many	TRBV11-3	TRBJ2-2	-	TGTGCCAGCAGCTTAACCTCAGCGAACACCGGGGAGCTGTTTTTT	CASSLTSANTGELFF
-	TRBV5-1	TRBJ1-4	-	TGCGCCAGCAGTCCGACAGAACCTTTTGAAAAACTGTTTTTT	CASSPTEPFEKLFF
many	TRBV5-5	TRBJ2-7	-	TGTGCCAGCAGCCTGGCAGGGAATCGGGACGAGCAGTACTTC	CASSLAGNRDEQYF
many	TRBV12-3/TRBV12-4	TRBJ1-2	-	TGTGCCAGCAGCTCTCCCGGGACAATGTATGGCTACACCTTC	CASSSPGTMYGYTF
-	TRBV12-5	TRBJ2-1	-	TGTGCTAGTGGCCCCCCCCAGGGGACCGGGTACAATGAGCAGTTCTTC	CASGPPQGTGYNEQFF
many	TRBV19	TRBJ2-5	TRBD1	TGTGCCAGCTGGGACAGGGGGTCGGAGACCCAGTACTTC	CASWDRGSETQYF
many	TRBV7-2	TRBJ1-4	-	TGTGCCAGCAGCGCGTCCCCCAGCGCTAATGAAAAACTGTTTTTT	CASSASPSANEKLFF
many	TRBV11-2	TRBJ2-2	TRBD2	TGTGCCAGCAGCTTATGGACTAGCGACACCGGGGAGCTGTTTTTT	CASSLWTSDTGELFF
many	TRBV10-1	TRBJ2-5	-	TGCGCCAGCAGGGGAGGGGCAGGGGTCCACCAAGAGACCCAGTACTTC	CASRGGAGVHQETQYF
many	TRBV6-6	TRBJ2-3	-	TGTGCCAGCAGTTACTCCCCACAGGCAGATACGCAGTATTTT	CASSYSPQADTQYF
-	TRBV2	TRBJ2-2	-	-	CASSGLAGLAGELFFF
-	TRBV15	TRBJ1-2	-	TGTGCCACCAGCAGCCCCGACAGGAGGTACTATGGCTACACCTTC	CATSSPDRRYYGYTF
many	TRBV5-1	TRBJ2-7	-	TGCGCCAGCAGCTTGGGAAGTGGGGCCTACGAGCAGTACTTC	CASSLGSGAYEQYF
once	TRBV5-6	TRBJ1-6	-	TGTGCCAGCAGCTTACGGCCCGGGGGGTACTCACCCCTCCACTTT	CASSLRPGGYSPLHF
many	TRBV12-3/TRBV12-4	TRBJ2-6	TRBD2	TGTGCCAGCAGCCGTGGCGGGGGGGCTACCGGGGCCAACGTCCTGACTTTC	CASSRGGGATGANVLTF
few	TRBV5-1	TRBJ2-5	-	TGCGCCAGCAGCTTCGAGGTGGCGGAGACCCAGTACTTC	CASSFEVAETQYF
many	TRBV7-2	TRBJ1-5	-	TGTGCCAGCAGCTTAAGGGGACAAGGCAATCAGCCCCAGCATTTT	CASSLRGQGNQPQHF